This T cell receptor beta chain was captured in a study of blood T cell repertoires in COVID-19. Study-level background: Sources were T cells, B-cell-depleted T cells, or PBMCs; the material itself was cDNA or gDNA.

V lost 3 bases to trimming and J lost 8 bases; unmatched junction nucleotides: 11. The CDR3 runs 14 residues. Germline lookup yields CDR1 DFQATT and CDR2 SNEGSKA (reference sequence). Adults between roughly 18 and 90 years of age took part from 24 US areas. TCRdb's copy holds only in-frame clones and misses some; the assay was immunoSEQ multiplex PCR. The top ten hold roughly 4% of the sample, which has some 300,000 clones, around 84% seen once. The genes are TRBV20-1 and TRBJ1-2; TRBD1 matches 8 bases. Sequencing used PBMCs or T cells enriched from blood (not recorded which). This TCR was sampled from a man aged 25-45 years who had recovered from COVID-19. This CDR3 reads CSASGAGGDNGYTF. The CDR3, as DNA: TGCAGTGCTAGTGGGGCAGGGGGCGATAACGGCTACACCTTC.